One sample yielded the 18 T cell receptor beta chains listed below, sequenced in a study of T-cell reconstitution after alpha-beta-depleted transplantation in children. TCRbeta library construction was performed incorporating unique molecular identifiers. Each CDR3 protein gets one entry after TCRdb re-called the PCR reads with MiXCR. Found here are about 500,000 distinct CDR3 sequences, about an eighth of them singletons; the top ten hold 12% to 15%. The source was PBMCs, mostly from graft donor cells, collected 180 days after TCRalphabeta/CD19-depleted stem cell transplant. Receptors originate from a female patient between 2 and 15 years old who had a stem cell transplant for aplastic anemia, so the T cells may come from the graft donor.

This clonotype was seen more than once but under ten times. V usage is TRBV2 and J usage is TRBJ2-5; D is undetermined. Germline loops: CDR1 SNHLY, CDR2 FYNNEI. Trimming took off 6 bases at V and 7 bases at J, with 12 bases between the two ends. CDR3 size: 12 residues. The CDR3 here is CASRGYSGTQYF. The DNA of the CDR3 is TGTGCCAGCAGGGGCTATTCTGGGACCCAGTACTTC.

The chain joins TRBV7-7 to TRBJ2-2; TRBD1 matches 7 bases. With V trimmed by 4 bases and J by 0 bases, 5 bases remained unmatched. This CDR3 comprises 16 residues. Germline CDR1 is SSHAT and CDR2 is FNYEAQ (reference sequence). The CDR3 DNA reads TGTGCCAGCAGCTCTACAACAGGGGCGAACACCGGGGAGCTGTTTTTT. It specifies CASSSTTGANTGELFF.

CDR3 loop: CASSSTSGRLPIPYEQYF. The CDR3 nucleotides read TGTGCCAGCAGCTCGACTAGCGGGAGGCTACCTATTCCCTACGAGCAGTACTTC. The chain uses TRBV7-6 and TRBJ2-7, with TRBD2 matching 13 bases. Unmatched junction bases numbered 11, after V lost 4 bases and J lost 2 bases. This CDR3 has 18 residues. Germline assignment: CDR1 SGHVS and CDR2 FNYEAQ.

The genes are TRBV28 and TRBJ2-7, with D maybe TRBD2 (5 bases). Germline values: CDR1 MDHEN, CDR2 SYDVKM. Trimming left V 6 bases short and J 0 bases short, with 15 bases between. The CDR3 totals 15 residues. The CDR3 bases are TGTGCCAGCAGCCCGACGGGATTGAGCTCCTACGAGCAGTACGTC. This translates into CASSPTGLSSYEQYV.

The chain carries TRBV29-1 and TRBJ2-4, with TRBD1 matching 9 bases. The V and J ends lost 2 bases and 3 bases, in that order; junction bases with no gene match: 8. This CDR3 contains 16 residues. The germline V gene encodes CDR1 SQVTM and CDR2 ANQGSEA. The CDR3 region is CSVETRDREGKNIQYF. In DNA, the CDR3 is TGCAGCGTTGAAACCAGGGACAGGGAAGGCAAAAACATTCAGTACTTC.

The V gene is TRBV15, the J gene TRBJ1-2, with D maybe TRBD1 (6 bases). V lost 4 bases to trimming and J lost 6 bases, with 18 bases between them. This CDR3 region has 15 residues. CDR1 is LNHNV, CDR2 YYDKDF, per germline (reference sequence). This CDR3 is CATSTESGAPHGYTF. CDR3 sequence (DNA): TGTGCCACCAGCACGGAGTCGGGGGCCCCCCATGGCTACACCTTC.

This clonotype has a handful of counts. The chain carries TRBV30 and TRBJ2-4; 7 nucleotides match TRBD2. Germline CDR1 and CDR2: GTSNPN and SVGIG (reference sequence). V trimming: 3 bases; J trimming: 8 bases; junction bases outside the gene matches: 10. The CDR3 length is 14 residues. The CDR3 is CAWSPGLKYYIQYF. CDR3 sequence (DNA): TGTGCCTGGAGCCCGGGACTAAAATATTACATTCAGTACTTC.

The rearrangement joins TRBV15 to TRBJ2-1; 15 bases are shared with TRBD2. CDR3 length equals 16 residues. J was trimmed by 7 bases and V by 3 bases; bases with no gene match: 4. Germline CDR1 is LNHNV and CDR2 is YYDKDF (reference sequence). CDR3 residues: CATSSRGTSGRNEQFF. As DNA, the CDR3 is TGTGCCACCAGCAGCCGAGGGACTAGCGGGAGGAATGAGCAGTTCTTC.

The chain has TRBV28 and TRBJ1-6, with TRBD1 matching 8 bases. V trimming: 8 bases; J trimming: 10 bases; junction bases outside the gene matches: 7. The germline CDR1 and CDR2 sequences are MDHEN and SYDVKM. The CDR3 covers 13 residues. CDR3 in DNA: TGTGCCAGCGGATTGACAGGGGCCTCACCCCTCCACTTT. Translation gives CASGLTGASPLHF.

This clonotype showed up many times. The genes are TRBV12-3 or TRBV12-4 and TRBJ2-5; 11 nucleotides match TRBD1. The CDR3 contains 14 residues. V lost 6 bases and J lost 4; bases outside the gene matches: 4. CDR3 protein: CASSGTGGRETQYF. The CDR3 DNA reads TGTGCCAGCAGCGGGACAGGGGGGCGAGAGACCCAGTACTTC.

The chain recombines TRBV6-2 or TRBV6-3 with TRBJ2-3; D not resolved. V lost 7 bases and J lost 8, with 16 bases in between. The germline CDR1 and CDR2 sequences are MNHEY and SVGEGT. The CDR3 length is 13 residues. The CDR3, as DNA: TGTGCCAGCACCACAACGGCTTCAGCTACGCAGTATTTT. Translating gives CASTTTASATQYF.

This clonotype was seen repeatedly, ten times or more. The chain employs TRBV7-2 and TRBJ1-2, with D perhaps TRBD1 (5 bases). The CDR3 extends over 16 amino acids. From germline, CDR1 is SGHTA and CDR2 FQGNSA. V lost 5 bases and J 4 bases, leaving 20 bases between the germline ends. CDR3 sequence reads: CASSRRPGGGIYGYTF. DNA of the CDR3: TGTGCCAGCAGCAGGAGACCCGGCGGGGGAATCTATGGCTACACCTTC.

This chain joins TRBV7-9 and TRBJ2-7, with D uncertain. V lost 4 bases and J lost 2, with 9 bases in between. The CDR3 has 13 amino acids. The germline gives CDR1 SEHNR, CDR2 FQNEAQ (reference sequence). CDR3 coding DNA: TGTGCCAGCAGCTACGGGCCCGCCTACGAGCAGTACTTC. Residues: CASSYGPAYEQYF.

This clonotype was recorded a few times. One end of the junction varies from germline; a read error may be responsible. The chain links TRBV24-1 to TRBJ2-4, with D possibly being TRBD1 (6 bases). The CDR3 is made up of 15 amino acids. Germline lookup yields CDR1 KGHDR and CDR2 SFDVKD. CDR3 nucleotide sequence: TGTGCCACCAGTGAGAAGAGGGGGACCAAAAACAGTCAGTACTTC. Its protein product is CATSEKRGTKNSQYF.

The V gene is TRBV7-6, the J gene TRBJ2-5, with D perhaps being TRBD1 or TRBD2 (5 bases each). This CDR3 contains 12 residues. The V gene lost 6 bases and the J gene lost 1 base, with 6 bases spanning the gap. Germline CDR1 reads SGHVS; CDR2 reads FNYEAQ. The CDR3 DNA follows: TGTGCCAGCAGGGGGGTCCAAGAGACCCAGTACTTC. It translates to CASRGVQETQYF.

The chain couples TRBV5-1 to TRBJ2-1; TRBD2 agrees at 8 bases. CDR3 length: 18 residues. The junction had 14 bases not matched to a gene; V was cut back by 4 bases and J by 2 bases. Germline V gene data show CDR1 as SGHRS and CDR2 as YFSETQ. CDR3 DNA: TGCGCCAGCAGCCCGAAAAACTTTAGCGGGAAGGCCTACAATGAGCAGTTCTTC. It codes for CASSPKNFSGKAYNEQFF. Full variable domain (rest looked up from reference TRBV5-1 and TRBJ2-1): KAGVTQTPRYLIKTRGQQVTLSCSPISGHRSVSWYQQTPGQGLQFLFEYFSETQRNKGNFPGRFSGRQFSNSRSEMNVSTLELGDSALYLCASSPKNFSGKAYNEQFFGPGTRLTVL.

This clonotype was found a few times. The chain couples TRBV10-2 to TRBJ1-2; D remains ambiguous. The V gene lost 2 bases and the J gene lost 4 bases, with 11 bases spanning the gap. This CDR3 contains 14 residues. Germline lookup yields CDR1 WSHSY and CDR2 SAAADI. The CDR3 DNA reads as TGCGCCAGCAGTGAGGCCGGCGGTGGCTATGGCTACACCTTC. Translated, it gives CASSEAGGGYGYTF.

In its sample, this clonotype was seen once. V usage is TRBV7-9 and J usage is TRBJ2-1; no firm D call. The CDR3 loop spans 13 amino acids. Trimming pared 4 bases from V and 7 bases from J, leaving 11 bases between. Germline CDR1 and CDR2: SEHNR and FQNEAQ (reference sequence). In DNA, the CDR3 is TGTGCCAGCAGCTCTACCCCCGCGAATGAGCAGTTCTTC. Residues: CASSSTPANEQFF. Using reference TRBV7-9 and TRBJ2-1 for the parts outside the CDR3, the full variable domain is DTGVSQNPRHKITKRGQNVTFRCDPISEHNRLYWYRQTLGQGPEFLTYFQNEAQLEKSRLLSDRFSAERPKGSFSTLEIQRTEQGDSAMYLCASSSTPANEQFFGPGTRLTVL.